This T cell receptor beta chain was obtained from a study of beta chain features in type 1 diabetes. The CDR3 spans 15 residues. Germline lookup yields CDR1 SQVTM and CDR2 ANQGSEA. With 6 bases removed from V and 0 bases from J, the gap between germline ends came to 12 bases. What was sequenced were expressed TCRB transcripts, since all of the isolated RNA had been reverse transcribed. This table comes from immunoSEQ multiplex PCR, and its TCRdb copy is limited to in-frame clones, with some not included. The sample shows about 340,000 clones, less than 9.5% of them seen only once. Whole-study findings and limits: Type 1 diabetes patients showed fewer insertions and more deletions at VDJ junctions.

This clone showed up just a few times. Its antigen is currently unknown. This clonotype originated in a woman in her late teens or twenties in good health. Sequenced input: central memory CD4+ T cells from blood. The chain joins TRBV29-1 to TRBJ2-6, with D uncertain. The CDR3 loop is CSVGSVNSGANVLTF. The CDR3 DNA reads TGCAGCGTGGGTTCAGTAAACTCTGGGGCCAACGTCCTGACTTTC. The full variable domain, its missing parts supplied by reference TRBV29-1 and TRBJ2-6, is SAVISQKPSRDICQRGTSLTIQCQVDSQVTMMFWYRQQPGQSLTLIATANQGSEATYESGFVIDKFPISRPNLTFSTLTVSNMSPEDSSIYLCSVGSVNSGANVLTFGAGSRLTVL.